A selection of T cell receptor beta chains follows, all from one sample in a study of T cell repertoires in cytomegalovirus infection. Each CDR3 protein gets one entry after TCRdb re-called the reads with MiXCR. Seen here are about 60,000 distinct CDR3 sequences, around 30% observed once, and the top ten hold nearly 70%. Their target antigens are unknown. Sequenced input: PBMCs, sequenced either directly or after in vitro stimulation (not recorded which). Receptor source: a human donor in good health (CMV status not recorded). Some clones in this sample may be carry-over from other donors' samples. Each CDR3 is given with its conserved first and last residue. D genes are given only for firm matches. Some rows have no size entry. The others give once, few or many, or a class for an expanded clone.

CSVVNPRSNYGYTF TGCAGCGTTGTTAATCCACGGAGCAACTATGGCTACACCTTC - - TRBJ1-2 14 TRBV29-1
CASSWNRADTQYF TGTGCCAGCAGTTGGAATCGGGCAGATACGCAGTATTTT - - TRBJ2-3 13 TRBV12-3/TRBV12-4
CASSRNSYEQYF TGTGCCAGCAGCAGGAACTCCTACGAGCAGTACTTC - few TRBJ2-7 12 TRBV7-6
CASSIVGRGTTGELFF TGTGCCAGTAGTATAGTGGGCAGGGGCACTACCGGGGAGCTGTTTTTT - few TRBJ2-2 16 TRBV19
CASSARRGQRTGYTF TGTGCCAGCAGCGCGAGACGCGGACAGAGGACAGGCTACACCTTC - - TRBJ1-2 15 TRBV7-6
CASSDPDRLGDIQYF TGTGCCAGCAGCGACCCGGACAGGCTAGGTGACATTCAGTACTTC TRBD1 - TRBJ2-4 15 TRBV6-2/TRBV6-3
CASSEWEPTQYF TGTGCCAGCAGTGAATGGGAGCCTACGCAGTATTTT - many TRBJ2-3 12 TRBV2
CASRYGRATYEQYF TGTGCCAGCAGGTACGGGAGGGCCACCTACGAGCAGTACTTC TRBD2 - TRBJ2-7 14 TRBV28
CASSLEGNTEAFF TGTGCCAGCAGCCTTGAGGGGAACACTGAAGCTTTCTTT - - TRBJ1-1 13 TRBV4-2
CASSFGGDQPQHF TGTGCCAGCAGTTTCGGAGGGGATCAGCCCCAGCATTTT - - TRBJ1-5 13 TRBV27
CASTIGLAGRDTQYF TGCGCCAGCACTATAGGACTAGCGGGAAGGGATACGCAGTATTTT TRBD2 - TRBJ2-3 15 TRBV5-1
CASSSGLAETQYF TGTGCCAGCAGCTCAGGACTAGCGGAGACCCAGTACTTC TRBD2 many TRBJ2-5 13 TRBV7-2
CASSSGRNTEAFF TGTGCCAGCAGCTCGGGACGGAACACTGAAGCTTTCTTT - - TRBJ1-1 13 TRBV28
CSAASMDRTTF TGCAGCGCGGCCTCCATGGACAGGACTACCTTC TRBD1 - TRBJ1-2 11 TRBV29-1
CASSPRQGIYEQYF TGTGCCAGCAGCCCACGACAGGGGATCTACGAGCAGTACTTC TRBD1 - TRBJ2-7 14 TRBV7-2
CASSFGTREADGYTF TGTGCCAGCAGCTTCGGGACTAGGGAGGCTGATGGCTACACCTTC - - TRBJ1-2 15 TRBV7-3
CASSDSGGTGGIRELFF TGTGCCAGCAGTGACTCGGGCGGGACAGGGGGCATCCGGGAGCTGTTTTTT TRBD1 few TRBJ2-2 17 TRBV2
CASSLAFTGSGSINEQFF TGTGCCAGCAGCTTAGCCTTCACGGGGAGCGGGAGTATTAATGAGCAGTTCTTC TRBD2 many TRBJ2-1 18 TRBV7-2